This entry describes one T cell receptor beta chain. This entry belongs to a study of blood T cell repertoires in COVID-19. Study-level background: Specimens from acute and convalescent COVID-19 originated in the United States, Italy and Spain. T cells, B-cell-depleted T cells, or PBMCs provided the cDNA or gDNA that served as material.

How the authors handled the data: Amplification of reference gene primers was used by the study to estimate nucleated cell counts. Profiling relied on immunoSEQ multiplex PCR, and the TCRdb table lists in-frame clones only, not all of them. V, J and clone size reflect that table, while D and trimming were determined from the DNA. The sample has 310,000 or so clones, approximately 86% seen once; the top ten hold over 2%. Looked up from germline, CDR1 is ENHRY and CDR2 is SYGVKD. The V end was cut by 0 bases, the J end by 6 bases, with 8 bases between. This CDR3 has 13 amino acids. The chain is built from TRBV10-3 and TRBJ1-1; D is perhaps TRBD1 (5 bases). The sequenced sample consisted of peripheral blood. This TCR was recovered from a woman between 50 and 59 years old who had recovered from COVID-19. CDR3 residues: CAISESSRAEAFF. The CDR3 DNA reads TGTGCCATCAGTGAGTCGTCCAGGGCTGAAGCTTTCTTT.